The subject of this entry is one T cell receptor (beta chain). This record belongs to a study of blood T cell repertoires in COVID-19. About the study: Researchers got acute and convalescent COVID-19 samples from the United States, Italy and Spain. T cells, B-cell-depleted T cells, or PBMCs supplied cDNA or gDNA.

Per the original methods: Counts of nucleated cells, estimated from reference gene primer amplification, were obtained. The method was immunoSEQ multiplex PCR; TCRdb's version includes in-frame clones alone and lacks a portion of them. V, J and clone size were drawn from that table, and D and trimming were deduced from the DNA. Here the sample spans some 100,000 clones, about nine tenths being singletons. Input material: peripheral blood. The TCR originated in a man aged 50-59 years with acute or convalescent COVID-19.

The DNA of the CDR3 is TGTGCCAGCAGTTACCGGGCGGGAACCTCCTACAATGAGCAGTTCTTC. Amino acid sequence: CASSYRAGTSYNEQFF. The V and J genes are TRBV6-2 or TRBV6-3 and TRBJ2-1, with D possibly being TRBD2 (6 bases). The CDR3 contains 16 residues. Germline lookup yields CDR1 MNHEY and CDR2 SVGEGT. The V end lost 2 bases, the J end lost 0 bases, and 11 bases lay between the germline ends.